The 13 T cell receptor beta chains listed next were all sequenced from one sample in a study of HIV-infected patients and healthy controls. TCRdb fed the 5' RACE reads into MiXCR, producing one record per CDR3 protein. The sample lists about 67,000 distinct CDR3 sequences, 16% occurring once. Material for sequencing was CD4+ T cells from blood. These receptors all stem from a human donor in good health.

V is TRBV20-1 and J is TRBJ2-4, with TRBD1 matching over 10 bases. V lost 6 bases to trimming and J lost 6 bases; unmatched junction nucleotides: 8. This CDR3 has 14 amino acids. Germline-derived CDR1 and CDR2 are DFQATT and SNEGSKA (reference sequence). This CDR3 reads CSAPTGGFGNIQYF. The CDR3, as DNA: TGCAGTGCCCCGACAGGGGGCTTTGGAAACATTCAGTACTTC.

This clonotype appeared a few times. The chain combines TRBV27 with TRBJ1-5; D is possibly TRBD1 (6 bases). Germline-derived CDR1 and CDR2 are MNHEY and SMNVEV (reference sequence). The CDR3 is 15 amino acids. V was shortened by 7 bases and J by 0 bases, with 13 bases between the two germline ends. In DNA form, the CDR3 reads TGTGCCAGCAAGGAGGGCAGGGGTAGCAATCAGCCCCAGCATTTT. Its translation is CASKEGRGSNQPQHF.

The chain links TRBV20-1 to TRBJ2-1, with 8 nucleotides matching TRBD2. This CDR3 has 14 residues. The germline V gene encodes CDR1 DFQATT and CDR2 SNEGSKA (reference sequence). The J segment lost 7 bases and the V segment lost 3 bases, leaving 8 bases of the junction unmatched. CDR3 nucleotides: TGCAGTGCTAGCGGGAGGGCCGCGGGGAATGAGCAGTTCTTC. This translates into CSASGRAAGNEQFF.

This clonotype qualifies as medium-sized (0.01 to 0.1%). The chain couples TRBV29-1 to TRBJ2-5, with 8 bases fitting TRBD1. V shed 6 bases and J 4 bases; nucleotides not matched to a gene: 7. Germline lookup yields CDR1 SQVTM and CDR2 ANQGSEA. The CDR3 runs 13 residues. This CDR3 reads CSVHGQGGETQYF. In DNA form, the CDR3 reads TGCAGCGTGCACGGACAGGGAGGAGAGACCCAGTACTTC.

The chain is built from TRBV24-1 and TRBJ2-1; tentative D call: TRBD1 (5 bases). Germline-derived CDR1 and CDR2 are KGHDR and SFDVKD. The CDR3 loop spans 15 amino acids. The V end lost 2 bases, the J end lost 6 bases, and 13 bases lay between the germline ends. The CDR3 is CATSDYSRDSNEQFF. The CDR3 DNA sequence: TGTGCCACCAGTGATTACAGCAGGGATAGCAATGAGCAGTTCTTC.

This clonotype was found a few times. V and J are TRBV5-4 and TRBJ1-4, with D possibly being TRBD1 (5 bases). Trimming left V 0 bases short and J 14 bases short, with 26 bases between. CDR1 and CDR2 from the germline V gene are SGHNT and YYREEE (reference sequence). The CDR3 is 17 amino acids. This CDR3 is CASSLGGQNLRPEGLFF. The CDR3 region has the DNA TGTGCCAGCAGCTTGGGAGGTCAGAACCTAAGACCTGAGGGGCTGTTTTTT.

This chain connects TRBV7-2 to TRBJ2-3; D is uncertain. Germline V gene data show CDR1 as SGHTA and CDR2 as FQGNSA. Trimming took 6 bases from V and 0 from J, leaving 10 bases between them. CDR3 length: 14 residues. The DNA of the CDR3 is TGTGCCAGCAGGACTCGCTCTAGCACAGATACGCAGTATTTT. This sequence encodes CASRTRSSTDTQYF.

This clonotype was picked up one time. V is TRBV20-1 and J is TRBJ2-1, with 9 nucleotides matching TRBD2. V was clipped by 6 bases and J by 0 bases; unmatched bases: 12. Germline-derived CDR1 and CDR2 are DFQATT and SNEGSKA (reference sequence). The CDR3 has 17 amino acids. The DNA of the CDR3 is TGCAGTGCCCCACCAGCGGGAGGCGATCCCTCCTACAATGAGCAGTTCTTC. This sequence encodes CSAPPAGGDPSYNEQFF.

This clonotype was detected only a few times. The chain links TRBV6-2 or TRBV6-3 to TRBJ1-2; 9 bases agree with TRBD1. The CDR3 spans 14 residues. CDR1 is MNHEY, CDR2 SVGEGT, per germline. V shed 6 bases, J shed 6 bases, and the junction held 8 bases outside the gene matches. The CDR3 loop reads CASRTGTGKDGYTF. The CDR3 coding sequence is TGTGCCAGCAGAACCGGGACAGGGAAGGATGGCTACACCTTC.

This clonotype is judged medium-sized (0.01 to 0.1%). This rearrangement joins TRBV4-3 to TRBJ2-6, with D possibly being TRBD1 (5 bases). The germline V gene has CDR1 LGHNA and CDR2 YSLEER. Trimming removed 0 bases from V and 4 bases from J, with 13 bases in between. This CDR3 is 17 amino acids long. DNA for the CDR3: TGCGCCAGCAGCCAAGACCCCAGGGTCTCGGGGGCCAACGTCCTGACTTTC. The encoded protein is CASSQDPRVSGANVLTF.

Only a few counts were recorded for this clonotype. The chain carries TRBV20-1 and TRBJ2-1, with 7 bases identical to TRBD2. CDR1 DFQATT and CDR2 SNEGSKA come from the germline V gene (reference sequence). This CDR3 region has 16 residues. V lost 6 bases, J lost 6 bases, and 17 bases stayed unmatched. CDR3: CSAKSGTGGSPNEQFF. The CDR3 DNA sequence: TGCAGTGCCAAGAGCGGGACGGGAGGATCCCCCAATGAGCAGTTCTTC.

This clonotype was found many times. This rearrangement joins TRBV20-1 to TRBJ2-7, with 8 bases that match TRBD2. The length of the CDR3 is 13 residues. V shed 1 base, J shed 2 bases, and the junction held 1 base outside the gene matches. Germline CDR1 and CDR2: DFQATT and SNEGSKA (reference sequence). In DNA, the CDR3 is TGCAGTGCTAGAGTGGGACTAGCCTACGAGCAGTACTTC. It specifies CSARVGLAYEQYF.

This clonotype has ten or more counts. The chain employs TRBV20-1 and TRBJ2-1; D unresolved. V lost 3 bases and J 6 bases, leaving 9 bases between the germline ends. Per the germline V gene, CDR1 is DFQATT and CDR2 is SNEGSKA (reference sequence). The CDR3 consists of 12 residues. The CDR3, as DNA: TGCAGTGCTAGGTACCCGCCCAATGAGCAGTTCTTC. It specifies CSARYPPNEQFF.